These T cell receptor beta chains were read from a single sample in a study of beta chain features in type 1 diabetes. Sequenced by immunoSEQ multiplex PCR; TCRdb stores in-frame clones only, minus some. Of roughly 160,000 clones in the sample, about 8% are singletons; the top ten hold about 1%. Material for sequencing was central memory CD4+ T cells from blood. Every receptor here comes from a middle-aged woman with type 1 diabetes. CDR3s include the opening cysteine and the closing phenylalanine or tryptophan. D genes are given only for firm matches. Some rows mark clone size as missing; the rest say once, few, many or name a class of expanded clone.

j_call clone_size v_call d_call cdr3_aa cdr3_nt
TRBJ2-7 - TRBV29-1 TRBD2 CSVKSGSHSYEQYF TGCAGCGTTAAAAGCGGGAGCCACTCCTACGAGCAGTACTTC
TRBJ2-7 - TRBV30 - CAWSGQRAEQYF TGTGCCTGGAGCGGCCAGCGGGCCGAGCAGTACTTC
TRBJ2-5 few TRBV6-6 TRBD1 CASSFGQGVETQYF TGTGCCAGCAGCTTCGGACAGGGGGTAGAGACCCAGTACTTC
TRBJ2-1 many TRBV29-1 - CSVEGAGQNEQFF TGCAGCGTTGAAGGAGCGGGTCAAAATGAGCAGTTCTTC
TRBJ2-3 few TRBV28 TRBD2 CASSTYSGSTDTQYF TGTGCCAGCAGTACCTATAGCGGGAGCACAGATACGCAGTATTTT
TRBJ2-2 few TRBV15 - CATSRDAAEELFF TGTGCCACCAGCAGAGACGCAGCGGAGGAGCTGTTTTTT
TRBJ2-1 few TRBV5-6 - CASSLGLAGAGYNEQFF TGTGCCAGCAGCTTGGGTTTGGCGGGGGCAGGCTACAATGAGCAGTTCTTC
TRBJ1-2 few TRBV5-4 TRBD1 CASSLGGQGSYGYTF TGTGCCAGCAGCTTGGGGGGACAGGGCTCCTATGGCTACACCTTC
TRBJ1-3 - TRBV5-6 - CASSLVAGWNTIYF TGTGCCAGCAGCTTGGTGGCAGGGTGGAACACCATATATTTT
TRBJ1-1 - TRBV27 - CASSSGQPGSTEAFF TGTGCCAGCAGTTCAGGACAGCCGGGGAGCACTGAAGCTTTCTTT
TRBJ1-1 - TRBV29-1 - CSVLRQMNTEAFF TGCAGCGTTCTTCGTCAGATGAACACTGAAGCTTTCTTT
TRBJ1-4 - TRBV27 - CASSARQNEKLFF TGTGCCAGCAGTGCTAGACAGAATGAAAAACTGTTTTTT
TRBJ1-4 - TRBV5-1 - CASSSAGGVDEKLFF TGCGCCAGCAGCTCGGCGGGGGGCGTAGATGAAAAACTGTTTTTT
TRBJ1-5 few TRBV10-3 - CAISLEPGSQPQHF TGTGCCATCAGCCTCGAACCAGGGTCGCAGCCCCAGCATTTT
TRBJ1-2 - TRBV5-1 - CASSLEGKVNGYTF TGCGCCAGCAGCTTGGAGGGGAAGGTGAATGGCTACACCTTC
TRBJ2-7 - TRBV29-1 - CSVARAGQRDEQYF TGCAGCGTGGCCCGTGCAGGGCAGAGAGACGAGCAGTACTTC
TRBJ2-2 few TRBV6-5 - CASSSISGKAGELFF TGTGCCAGCAGTTCAATCTCCGGGAAGGCCGGGGAGCTGTTTTTT
TRBJ1-6 few TRBV5-5 - CASRPTGNSPLHF TGTGCCAGCAGGCCTACAGGGAATTCACCCCTCCACTTT
TRBJ1-1 - TRBV5-4 - CASSSGLRTEAFF TGTGCCAGCAGCTCAGGGTTGAGGACTGAAGCTTTCTTT
TRBJ2-1 - TRBV18 - CASSPLLADYNKQFF TGTGCCAGCTCACCACTACTAGCAGACTACAATAAGCAGTTCTTC
TRBJ2-7 - TRBV29-1 TRBD1 CSVKDRGWGEQYF TGCAGCGTAAAGGACAGGGGATGGGGCGAGCAGTACTTC
TRBJ1-1 many TRBV19 - CASKQSSRTVPTEAFF TGTGCCAGCAAGCAATCTTCACGTACAGTCCCCACTGAAGCTTTCTTT
TRBJ2-2 few TRBV18 - CASSPPGRNTGELFF TGTGCCAGCTCACCACCGGGGAGAAACACCGGGGAGCTGTTTTTT
TRBJ1-2 - TRBV5-1 - CASSPTEHLYGYTF TGCGCCAGCAGCCCGACAGAACACCTCTATGGCTACACCTTC
TRBJ1-2 few TRBV19 - CASSAGQIYGYTF TGTGCCAGTAGTGCAGGACAGATCTATGGCTACACCTTC
TRBJ1-1 once TRBV4-3 - CASSQGTDRRNTEAFF TGCGCCAGCAGCCAAGGGACTGACAGGAGGAACACTGAAGCTTTCTTT
TRBJ2-1 few TRBV5-4 - CASSLDGNGDEQFF TGTGCCAGCAGCTTGGACGGGAATGGCGATGAGCAGTTCTTC
TRBJ2-1 - TRBV9 TRBD2 CASSGYLAGGPNEQFF TGTGCCAGCAGCGGCTATCTAGCGGGAGGGCCCAATGAGCAGTTCTTC
TRBJ2-2 many TRBV30 - CAWSASRGGELFF TGTGCCTGGAGTGCTTCACGGGGGGGGGAGCTGTTTTTT
TRBJ2-1 few TRBV6-5 TRBD2 CASSYTSGRGSNEQFF TGTGCCAGCAGTTACACTAGCGGGAGGGGAAGCAATGAGCAGTTCTTC
TRBJ1-4 - TRBV28 - CASGGGIEEKLFF TGTGCCAGCGGGGGCGGCATAGAAGAAAAACTGTTTTTT
TRBJ2-3 - TRBV6-5 TRBD2 CASSYEAGSTDTQYF TGTGCCAGCAGTTACGAAGCGGGGAGCACAGATACGCAGTATTTT
TRBJ2-7 - TRBV6-1 - CASSYKYEQYF TGTGCCAGCAGTTACAAATACGAGCAGTACTTC
TRBJ2-5 - TRBV5-1 - CASSLVAGSETQYF TGCGCCAGCAGCTTGGTGGCGGGTTCGGAGACCCAGTACTTC
TRBJ2-5 - TRBV7-3 - CASSRTYQETQYF TGTGCCAGCAGCCGGACATACCAAGAGACCCAGTACTTC
TRBJ2-7 few TRBV19 TRBD1 CASSVTGGSYEQYF TGTGCCAGTAGTGTTACAGGGGGCTCTTACGAGCAGTACTTC
TRBJ2-5 few TRBV6-5 - CASSRLSRVETQYF TGTGCCAGCAGTCGTCTTTCACGGGTAGAGACCCAGTACTTC
TRBJ2-1 few TRBV7-2 - CASSLSSALMYEQFF TGTGCCAGCAGCTTAAGCTCTGCCCTTATGTATGAGCAGTTCTTC
TRBJ2-5 - TRBV7-3 - CASSLRAIPGQQETQYF TGTGCCAGCAGCTTAAGGGCTATACCTGGACAGCAAGAGACCCAGTACTTC
TRBJ2-7 few TRBV4-1 TRBD2 CASSPTSGTYEQYF TGCGCCAGCAGTCCGACTAGCGGGACCTACGAGCAGTACTTC
TRBJ1-1 - TRBV5-1 - CASSLESGVNTEAFF TGCGCCAGCAGCTTGGAGTCAGGGGTGAACACTGAAGCTTTCTTT
TRBJ2-5 - TRBV6-6 - CASTGGSETQYF TGTGCCAGCACCGGGGGATCTGAGACCCAGTACTTC
TRBJ2-7 - TRBV11-2 TRBD2 CASSLGGSNSEQYF TGTGCCAGCAGCTTAGGCGGGAGTAATTCCGAGCAGTACTTC
TRBJ2-3 few TRBV6-5 - CASSYRSGYTDTQYF TGTGCCAGCAGTTACCGGAGCGGCTACACAGATACGCAGTATTTT
TRBJ1-2 - TRBV29-1 - CSVADLGGYTF TGCAGCGTCGCTGACCTAGGTGGCTACACCTTC
TRBJ2-7 - TRBV28 - CASRNGGVPNEQYF TGTGCCAGCAGAAACGGCGGGGTCCCCAACGAGCAGTACTTC
TRBJ2-1 - TRBV11-2 - CASSGFAGPYNEQFF TGTGCCAGCAGCGGCTTCGCGGGGCCCTACAATGAGCAGTTCTTC
TRBJ2-5 - TRBV18 TRBD1 CASSTTGFQETQYF TGTGCCAGCTCAACGACAGGGTTCCAAGAGACCCAGTACTTC
TRBJ2-7 few TRBV7-3 TRBD1 CASSPYPGQGYEQYF TGTGCCAGCAGCCCTTATCCGGGACAGGGCTACGAGCAGTACTTC